The T cell receptor (beta chain) described here comes from a study of T cell changes during pregnancy in multiple sclerosis. This table comes from immunoSEQ multiplex PCR, and its TCRdb copy is limited to in-frame clones, with some not included. The data show tens of thousands of clones, with about nine tenths seen just once and around 11% held by the top ten. The germline V and J ends were trimmed by 7 bases and 3 bases, with 13 bases remaining between them. The CDR3 covers 13 residues. Germline CDR1 SGHRS, CDR2 YFSETQ. The clonotype was recovered from a female donor with multiple sclerosis, enrolled in a pregnancy study. This specimen consisted of CD8+ T cells from peripheral blood mononuclear cells, obtained in the third trimester of pregnancy. V is TRBV5-1 and J is TRBJ1-2, with a tentative D call TRBD1 (5 bases). Written as DNA, the CDR3 is TGCGCCAGCGGCCCCCAGGGTTACTATGGCTACACCTTC. It specifies CASGPQGYYGYTF.